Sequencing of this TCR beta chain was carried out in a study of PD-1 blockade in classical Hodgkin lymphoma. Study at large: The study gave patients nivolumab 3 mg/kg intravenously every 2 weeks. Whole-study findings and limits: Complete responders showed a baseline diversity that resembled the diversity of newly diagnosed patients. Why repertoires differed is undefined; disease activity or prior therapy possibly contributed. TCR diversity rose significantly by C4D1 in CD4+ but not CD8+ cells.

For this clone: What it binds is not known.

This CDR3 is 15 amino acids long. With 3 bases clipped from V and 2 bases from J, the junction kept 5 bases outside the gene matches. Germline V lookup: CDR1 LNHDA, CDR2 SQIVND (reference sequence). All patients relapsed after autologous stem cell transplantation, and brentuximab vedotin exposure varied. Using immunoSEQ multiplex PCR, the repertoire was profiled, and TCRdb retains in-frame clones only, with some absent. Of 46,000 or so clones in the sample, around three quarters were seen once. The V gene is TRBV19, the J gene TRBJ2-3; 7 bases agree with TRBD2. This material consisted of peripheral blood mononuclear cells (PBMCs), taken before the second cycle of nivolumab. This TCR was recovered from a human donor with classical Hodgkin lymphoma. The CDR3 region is CASSIGLAVTDTQYF. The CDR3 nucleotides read TGTGCCAGTAGTATTGGGCTAGCGGTCACAGATACGCAGTATTTT.